This T cell receptor beta chain was identified during a study of blood T cell repertoires in COVID-19 (dated by TCRdb to 2018 to 2020). About the study as a whole: Collaborator samples came from the United States, Italy and Spain and covered acute and convalescent phases of COVID-19. The samples were drawn from the first 160 participants of the ongoing ImmuneRACE study and from about 1,200 subjects provided by 6 global collaborators. The material from the prospective study consisted of cDNA or gDNA derived from T cells, B-cell-depleted T cells, or PBMCs. Where HLA class I and class II types were available, the types were taken from metadata supplied by the sample provider, not from assay-based typing. A de-identified subject ID, COVID-19 status, age in years and sex were almost always included in the sample metadata. The repertoires were made available in a free public database intended to serve as a resource for research on the immune response to SARS-CoV-2. The dataset comprised deeply sampled blood TCRbeta repertoires from subjects exposed to, actively infected with, or recovered from COVID-19.

In this sample, this clone turned up a few times. The clone's antigen remains unknown. No much larger clone is present one base from it, and per-base qualities are unavailable. Collaborating institutions collected whole blood in K2EDTA tubes following their own protocols. For TCRbeta analysis, collaborator samples were shipped as frozen whole blood, as isolated PBMCs, or as DNA extracted from either sample type. V ends up 4 bases short and J 0 bases short, with an unmatched junction base count of 6. The CDR3 has 16 amino acids, counting the end cysteine and phenylalanine. The CDR3 DNA has 48 bases and is translated from base 1. For CDR1 and CDR2, the germline V gene lists SGHVS and FNYEAQ. Overall study outcomes, separate from this receptor: The amount of clinical and demographic metadata varied by source and participant and was provided uncurated.

The immunoSEQ Assay, a bias-controlled multiplex PCR, was used to amplify TCRbeta CDR3 regions from genomic DNA. The study's processing was this. The number of nucleated cells in each sample was estimated from the amplification of reference gene primers within the assay. To quantify the absolute abundance of each unique TCRbeta CDR3 rearrangement, sequence reads were collapsed and filtered. Productive Simpson clonality was computed per sample as the square root of Simpson's diversity index over productive rearrangements. The table was pulled from immuneACCESS by TCRdb, which kept in-frame rearrangements only. Such tables lose some clones; where checked, under half of the loss comes from unresolved V genes, and the rest has no known cause. V and J calls plus clone size are reproduced from that table; the DNA served to infer D and trimming. Across this sample there are fewer than 500,000 clones, with around 88% seen only once. 4% to 5.5% of the sample lies in the top ten.

Specimen: peripheral blood. The clonotype comes from a woman aged 25 to 39 with acute or convalescent COVID-19. The chain was built from TRBV7-6 and TRBJ1-3, and TRBD1 matches 7 of the central bases. The nucleotide sequence reads TGTGCCAGCAGCTATGGGACAGCTCGCTCTGGAAACACCATATATTTT. This yields the protein CASSYGTARSGNTIYF. The full variable domain, completed from the reference TRBV7-6 and TRBJ1-3 proteins outside the CDR3, reads GAGVSQSPRYKVTKRGQDVALRCDPISGHVSLYWYRQALGQGPEFLTYFNYEAQQDKSGLPNDRFSAERPEGSISTLTIQRTEQRDSAMYRCASSYGTARSGNTIYFGEGSWLTVV.